This entry lists 5 T cell receptor beta chains sequenced from one sample in a study of T cell clonotyping in hematopoietic cell transplantation. The assay was immunoSEQ multiplex PCR, and TCRdb's table has in-frame clones only and misses some. The table records around 9,000 clones, about 75% of them present only once. The material was peripheral blood mononuclear cells, obtained 180 days after allogeneic stem cell transplant. The receptors originated from a female patient aged 45-60 years who had an allogeneic stem cell transplant from a related donor, so the T cells may come from the graft donor. Some clones in this sample may be carry-over from other donors' samples.

V and J are TRBV4-3 and TRBJ1-6; 9 nucleotides line up with TRBD1. The CDR3 is 17 residues long. V shed 0 bases, J shed 8 bases, and the junction held 8 bases outside the gene matches. Per the germline V gene, CDR1 is LGHNA and CDR2 is YSLEER. Here the CDR3 reads CASSQDGTGFVYSPLHF. The CDR3 DNA reads as TGCGCCAGCAGCCAAGATGGGACAGGGTTCGTGTATTCACCCCTCCACTTT.

This chain links TRBV19 with TRBJ2-2; 8 bases agree with TRBD1. CDR1 is LNHDA, CDR2 SQIVND, per germline (reference sequence). V was clipped by 3 bases and J by 5 bases; unmatched bases: 2. The CDR3 totals 14 residues. The chain's CDR3 is CASSIQGATGELFF. Written as DNA, the CDR3 is TGTGCCAGTAGTATCCAGGGGGCAACCGGGGAGCTGTTTTTT.

The V call is TRBV5-1, the J call TRBJ2-5, with 7 bases lining up with TRBD1. This CDR3 spans 14 amino acids. In germline, CDR1 is SGHRS, CDR2 YFSETQ. V was clipped by 4 bases and J by 0 bases; unmatched bases: 3. CDR3 loop: CASSVTGNQETQYF. Here the CDR3 DNA reads TGCGCCAGCAGCGTGACAGGGAACCAAGAGACCCAGTACTTC. Filled out from reference TRBV5-1 and TRBJ2-5, the complete variable domain reads KAGVTQTPRYLIKTRGQQVTLSCSPISGHRSVSWYQQTPGQGLQFLFEYFSETQRNKGNFPGRFSGRQFSNSRSEMNVSTLELGDSALYLCASSVTGNQETQYFGPGTRLLVL.

The chain is built from TRBV27 and TRBJ2-3; TRBD2 aligns across 9 bases. CDR3 size: 14 residues. Trimming cost V 6 bases and J 3 bases; bases outside gene matches: 4. Germline V CDR1 and CDR2: MNHEY, SMNVEV (reference sequence). This chain's CDR3 is CASSPSGGTDTQYF. Written as DNA, the CDR3 is TGTGCCAGCAGCCCGAGCGGGGGGACAGATACGCAGTATTTT.

This clone was seen a single time. The genes are TRBV5-6 and TRBJ1-1, with D perhaps matching TRBD1 (6 bases). The CDR3 is 11 residues long. Trimming removed 3 bases at V and 8 bases at J, with 8 bases between. The germline gives CDR1 SGHDT, CDR2 YYEEEE. CDR3 nucleotide sequence: TGTGCCAGCAGCTGGGACAAGGAAGCTTTCTTT. Protein sequence: CASSWDKEAFF.